This T cell receptor (beta chain) was retrieved from a study of blood T cells in healthy people across ages. The authors ran a second PCR of about 7 to 12 cycles using a sample-barcoded 5' primer and a J-beta primer mix. Using its own MiXCR run on the 5' RACE reads, TCRdb lists one record per CDR3 protein. The sample has 700,000 to 900,000 distinct CDR3 sequences; about 55% are singletons. Donation came from healthy Caucasian individuals in Russia who were aged roughly 6 to 95. CDR3 length equals 16 residues. Germline assignment: CDR1 SGHTA and CDR2 FQGNSA. V shed 1 base and J shed 0 bases, with 10 bases lying between them. A word on this clonotype: The target antigen is unknown.

The study's findings and limits: Because sorting was not performed, PBMCs prevented conclusive naive versus antigen-experienced comparison.

The sequence derives from a man older than 75 in good health. The V gene is TRBV7-2, the J gene TRBJ2-1; D unclear. The source material was blood. CDR3 nucleotides: TGTGCCAGCAGCTTAGGGCCCCTGAGCTCCTACAATGAGCAGTTCTTC. Translating gives CASSLGPLSSYNEQFF.